These 8 T cell receptor beta chains originate from one sample sequenced in a study of T cells after yellow fever vaccination. Each CDR3 protein is one row after TCRdb ran MiXCR on the 5' RACE reads. The sample lists under 150,000 distinct CDR3 sequences; roughly 15% were seen once. The sample here was CD8+ T cells sorted from PBMCs, taken 5 days after the yellow fever booster vaccination. Receptors originate from a man aged 18 to 30 who received the YFV17D yellow fever vaccine.

For the CDR3, the DNA is TGTGCCAGCAGCTACGGGACAGGCAATCAGCCCCAGCATTTT. Translation gives CASSYGTGNQPQHF. The rearrangement links TRBV12-3 or TRBV12-4 to TRBJ1-5; TRBD1 matches at 7 bases. V was clipped by 6 bases and J by 2 bases; unmatched bases: 4. The CDR3 runs to 14 residues.

This clonotype was counted only a few times. The rearrangement uses TRBV6-2 or TRBV6-3 and TRBJ2-5, with 10 bases identical to TRBD2. The CDR3 is 15 residues long. V lost 2 bases to trimming and J lost 5 bases; unmatched junction nucleotides: 5. The V gene's germline CDR1 is MNHEY and CDR2 SVGEGT. The CDR3 bases are TGTGCCAGCAGTTACCTGGGACTAGCGTACGAGACCCAGTACTTC. It translates to CASSYLGLAYETQYF.

This chain links TRBV12-3 or TRBV12-4 with TRBJ2-2; 7 bases line up with TRBD1. The CDR3 consists of 17 residues. Losses at the gene ends were 4 bases for V and 4 bases for J; bases not matched to a gene: 12. The CDR3 sequence: CASSSPRGQISTGELFF. CDR3 in DNA: TGTGCCAGCAGTTCGCCCAGGGGACAGATCAGCACCGGGGAGCTGTTTTTT.

J is TRBJ2-6 and V is TRBV9, with D uncertain. Trimming removed 1 base at V and 1 base at J, with 6 bases between. The CDR3 totals 15 residues. CDR1 and CDR2 from the germline V gene are SGDLS and YYNGEE. The CDR3, as DNA: TGTGCCAGCAGCGTATGGGGTTCTGGGGCCAACGTCCTGACTTTC. This sequence encodes CASSVWGSGANVLTF.

The chain uses TRBV7-3 and TRBJ2-1, with D possibly matching TRBD1 (6 bases). The CDR3 runs 18 residues. V gave up 5 bases and J gave up 0 bases, with 20 bases separating them. The germline gives CDR1 SGHTA, CDR2 FQGTGA. In DNA, the CDR3 is TGTGCCAGCAGCCCTCGCAGCAGAGGACAGATCTCCTACAATGAGCAGTTCTTC. Translated: CASSPRSRGQISYNEQFF.

The sample holds a few counts of this clonotype. This chain links TRBV4-1 with TRBJ1-2; D remains ambiguous. This CDR3 spans 15 amino acids. Germline CDR1 MGHRA, CDR2 YSYEKL. V was trimmed by 0 bases and J by 3 bases, leaving 11 bases between them. The CDR3 coding sequence is TGCGCCAGCAGCCAAGATGCAGGTTTTGACTATGGCTACACCTTC. Amino acid sequence: CASSQDAGFDYGYTF.

V gene TRBV19 combines with J gene TRBJ2-5; D may be TRBD1 or TRBD2 (5 bases each). Trimming removed 5 bases from V and 4 bases from J, with 14 bases in between. This CDR3 region has 14 residues. Germline V lookup: CDR1 LNHDA, CDR2 SQIVND (reference sequence). The CDR3 sequence: CASSPYPGRETQYF. DNA for the CDR3: TGTGCCAGTAGTCCCTACCCAGGGAGAGAGACCCAGTACTTC. The full variable domain, its missing parts supplied by reference TRBV19 and TRBJ2-5, is DGGITQSPKYLFRKEGQNVTLSCEQNLNHDAMYWYRQDPGQGLRLIYYSQIVNDFQKGDIAEGYSVSREKKESFPLTVTSAQKNPTAFYLCASSPYPGRETQYFGPGTRLLVL.

V is TRBV3-1 and J is TRBJ2-3; 11 bases map to TRBD2. J gave up 2 bases and V 3 bases, and 16 bases lay outside the gene matches. The CDR3 is 20 amino acids. Germline CDR1 and CDR2: LGHDT and YNNKEL (reference sequence). The CDR3 DNA sequence: TGTGCCAGCAGCCATACGGGACTAGCGGAAAGTCTTGAAAACACAGATACGCAGTATTTT. Translation: CASSHTGLAESLENTDTQYF.